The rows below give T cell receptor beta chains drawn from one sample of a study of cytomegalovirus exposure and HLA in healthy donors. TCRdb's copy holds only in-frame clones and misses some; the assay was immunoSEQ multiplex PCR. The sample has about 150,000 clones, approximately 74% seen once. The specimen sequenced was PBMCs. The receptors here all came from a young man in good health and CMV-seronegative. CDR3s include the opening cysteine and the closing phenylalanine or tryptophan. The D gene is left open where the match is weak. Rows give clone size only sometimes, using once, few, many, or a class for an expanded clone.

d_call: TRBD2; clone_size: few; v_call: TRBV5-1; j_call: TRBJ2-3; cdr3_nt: TGCGCCAGCAGCTTAGCGGGGGCGCAGTATTTT; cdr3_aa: CASSLAGAQYF
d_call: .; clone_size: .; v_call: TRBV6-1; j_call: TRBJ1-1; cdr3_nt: TGTGCCAGCAGACCTACCACCGGGGGAGCTTTCTTT; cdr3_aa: CASRPTTGGAFF
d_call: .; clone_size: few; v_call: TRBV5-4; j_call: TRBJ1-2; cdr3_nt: TGTGCCAGCAGCTTGGCCGGGAGTTCGGGGGGCTACACCTTC; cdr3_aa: CASSLAGSSGGYTF
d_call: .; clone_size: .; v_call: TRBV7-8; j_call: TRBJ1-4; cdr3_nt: TGTGCCAGCAGTCAGGGCTCCCCAACTAATGAAAAACTGTTTTTT; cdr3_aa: CASSQGSPTNEKLFF
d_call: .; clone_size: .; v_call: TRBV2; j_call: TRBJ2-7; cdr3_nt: TGTGCCAGCAACCAGCCAGAGGAAACAGGGAGTCCCTACGAGCAGTACTTC; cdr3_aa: CASNQPEETGSPYEQYF
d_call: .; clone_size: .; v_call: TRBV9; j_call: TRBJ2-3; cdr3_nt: TGTGCCAGCAGCGGGGGGGGGCTGCGAGCAGATACGCAGTATTTT; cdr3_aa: CASSGGGLRADTQYF
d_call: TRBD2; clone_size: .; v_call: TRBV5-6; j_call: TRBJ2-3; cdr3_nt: TGTGCCAGCAGCCGGGGGGCAGATACGCAGTATTTT; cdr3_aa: CASSRGADTQYF
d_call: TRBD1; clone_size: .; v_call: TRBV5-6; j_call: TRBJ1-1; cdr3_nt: TGTGCCAGCAGCTCGGGACAGCAATATGAAGCTTTCTTT; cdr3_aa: CASSSGQQYEAFF
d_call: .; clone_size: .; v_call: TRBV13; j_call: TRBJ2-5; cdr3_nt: TGTGCCAGCAGCTTAGGCCCCGGGGGCCAAGAGACCCAGTACTTC; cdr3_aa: CASSLGPGGQETQYF
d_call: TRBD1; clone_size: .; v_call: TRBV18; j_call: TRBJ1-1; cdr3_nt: TGTGCCAGCTCACCACCGGGACAGGCAAACCCCATGAACACTGAAGCTTTCTTT; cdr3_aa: CASSPPGQANPMNTEAFF
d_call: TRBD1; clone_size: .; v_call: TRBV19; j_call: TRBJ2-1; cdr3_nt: TGTGCCAGTAGTATAGATGTCTGGACAGGGGTCAATGAGCAGTTCTTC; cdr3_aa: CASSIDVWTGVNEQFF
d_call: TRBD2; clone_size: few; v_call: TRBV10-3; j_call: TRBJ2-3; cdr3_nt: TGTGCCATCAGTGGGGGAGGGGAAGATACGCAGTATTTT; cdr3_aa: CAISGGGEDTQYF
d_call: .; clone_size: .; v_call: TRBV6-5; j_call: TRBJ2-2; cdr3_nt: TGTGCCAGCAGTTACCGGGCCGGGGAGCTGTTTTTT; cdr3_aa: CASSYRAGELFF
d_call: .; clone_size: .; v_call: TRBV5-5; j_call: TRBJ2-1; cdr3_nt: TGTGCCAGCAGCTCCACATACAATGAGCAGTTCTTC; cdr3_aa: CASSSTYNEQFF
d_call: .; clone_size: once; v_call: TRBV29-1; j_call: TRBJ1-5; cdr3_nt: TGCAGCGTTGAAGTTAGGGGAGGTCAGCCCCAGCATTTT; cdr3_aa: CSVEVRGGQPQHF
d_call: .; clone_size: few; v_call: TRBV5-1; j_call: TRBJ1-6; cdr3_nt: TGCGCCAGCGAGGACAGCTTTAATTCACCCCTCCACTTT; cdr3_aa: CASEDSFNSPLHF
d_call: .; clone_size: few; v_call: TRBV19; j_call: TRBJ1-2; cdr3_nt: TGTGCCAGTAGTATAGCGGTTGGGGGGAACTATGGCTACACCTTC; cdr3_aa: CASSIAVGGNYGYTF
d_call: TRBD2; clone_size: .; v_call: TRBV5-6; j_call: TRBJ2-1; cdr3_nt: TGTGCCAGCAGCTTGGGACTAGCGGGGGGGCAGAATGAGCAGTTCTTC; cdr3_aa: CASSLGLAGGQNEQFF
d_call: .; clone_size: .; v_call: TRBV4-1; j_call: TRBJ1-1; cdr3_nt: TGCGCCAGCAGCCATAGCCGAGTGAACACTGAAGCTTTCTTT; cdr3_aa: CASSHSRVNTEAFF
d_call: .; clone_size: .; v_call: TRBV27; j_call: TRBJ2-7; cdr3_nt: TGTGCCAGCAGTTTAGTAGGGAGCTCCTACGAGCAGTACTTC; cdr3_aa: CASSLVGSSYEQYF
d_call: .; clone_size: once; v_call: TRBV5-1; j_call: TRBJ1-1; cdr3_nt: TGCGCCAGCAGCTTCGGAGGGACTGAAGCTTTCTTT; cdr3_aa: CASSFGGTEAFF
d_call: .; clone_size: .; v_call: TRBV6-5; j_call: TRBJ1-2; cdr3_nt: TGTGCCAGCAGTTACTCGAATGGTGCAGGGGATGGCTACACCTTC; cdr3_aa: CASSYSNGAGDGYTF
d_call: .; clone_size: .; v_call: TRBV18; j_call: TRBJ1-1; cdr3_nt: TGTGCCAGCTCACCACGGGGGCCGGCGGGTATGTTCACTGAAGCTTTCTTT; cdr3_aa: CASSPRGPAGMFTEAFF
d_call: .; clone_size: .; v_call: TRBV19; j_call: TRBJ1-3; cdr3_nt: TGTGCCAGTAGCCCTCCCAGGGGTTCCGGAAACACCATATATTTT; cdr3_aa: CASSPPRGSGNTIYF
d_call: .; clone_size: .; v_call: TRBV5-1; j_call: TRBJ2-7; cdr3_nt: TGCGCCAGCAGAATGACATCGACGGGGTTCGGACAGCAGTACTTC; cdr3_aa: CASRMTSTGFGQQYF
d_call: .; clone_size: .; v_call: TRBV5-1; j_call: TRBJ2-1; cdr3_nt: TGCGCCAGCCATGGAACACAGGGTTCCAATGAGCAGTTCTTC; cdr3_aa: CASHGTQGSNEQFF
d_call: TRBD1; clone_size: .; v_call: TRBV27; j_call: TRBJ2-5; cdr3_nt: TGTGCCAGCACTTCCCCCCCCGGGACAGAAGACCAAGAGACCCAGTACTTC; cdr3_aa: CASTSPPGTEDQETQYF
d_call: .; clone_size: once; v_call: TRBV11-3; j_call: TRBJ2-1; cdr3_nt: TGTGCCAGCAGCGCCCGGGAGGGGGCCGGCTACAATGAGCAGTTCTTC; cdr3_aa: CASSAREGAGYNEQFF
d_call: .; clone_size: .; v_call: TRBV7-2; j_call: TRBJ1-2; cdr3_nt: TGTGCCAGCAGCTTGGAACGTAAGCTCGCGGACTATGGCTACACCTTC; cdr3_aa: CASSLERKLADYGYTF
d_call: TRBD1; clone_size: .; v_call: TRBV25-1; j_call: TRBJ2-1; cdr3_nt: TGTGCCAGCAGTCTAACCGGGACAGGGGGCATGAATGAGCAGTTCTTC; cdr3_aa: CASSLTGTGGMNEQFF
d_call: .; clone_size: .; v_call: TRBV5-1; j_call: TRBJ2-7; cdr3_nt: TGCGCCAGCAGCTTGGATGTCCAGCCAGGCGCCTACGAGCAGTACTTC; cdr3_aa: CASSLDVQPGAYEQYF
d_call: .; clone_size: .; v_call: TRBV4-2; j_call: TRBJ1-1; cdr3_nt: TGTGCCAGCAGCCAAGATCCGCGGCAGGGAGGGACTTTGCGGGACACTGAAGCTTTCTTT; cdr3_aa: CASSQDPRQGGTLRDTEAFF
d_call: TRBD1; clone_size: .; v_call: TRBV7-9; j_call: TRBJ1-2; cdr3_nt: TGTTCCAGCAGCCCCCCCGGAGACAGGGATGGGGGTTATGGCTACACCTTC; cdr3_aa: CSSSPPGDRDGGYGYTF
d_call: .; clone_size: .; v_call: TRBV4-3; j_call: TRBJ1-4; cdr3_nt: TGCGCCAGCAGCCGTAAGGGGCAGCAAAATGAAAAACTGTTTTTT; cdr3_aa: CASSRKGQQNEKLFF
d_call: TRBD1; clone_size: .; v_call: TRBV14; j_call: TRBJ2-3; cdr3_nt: TGTGCCAGCAGCCAATTGAGGGGGCCCACAGATACGCAGTATTTT; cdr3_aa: CASSQLRGPTDTQYF
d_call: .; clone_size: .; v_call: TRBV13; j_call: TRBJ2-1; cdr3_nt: TGTGCCAGCAGCTTGGCAGGGGCCACAGAGCAGTTCTTC; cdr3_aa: CASSLAGATEQFF
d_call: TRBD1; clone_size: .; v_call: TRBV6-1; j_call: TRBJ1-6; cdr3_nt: TGTGCCAGCAGGCCGGGGACAGGTTATTCACCCCTCCACTTT; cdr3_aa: CASRPGTGYSPLHF
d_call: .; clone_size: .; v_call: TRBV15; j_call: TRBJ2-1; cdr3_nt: TGTGCCACCAGCGAACGACAGACCTACAATGAGCAGTTCTTC; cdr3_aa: CATSERQTYNEQFF
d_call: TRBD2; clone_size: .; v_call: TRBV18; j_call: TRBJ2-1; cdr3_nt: TGTGCCAGCTCAGTACTAGCGGGGTACAATGAGCAGTTCTTC; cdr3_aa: CASSVLAGYNEQFF
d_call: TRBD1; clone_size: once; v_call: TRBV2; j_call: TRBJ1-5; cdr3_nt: TGTGCCAGCAGGGGCGGGACAGCCACTTCTTTGGCCCAGCATTTT; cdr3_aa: CASRGGTATSLAQHF
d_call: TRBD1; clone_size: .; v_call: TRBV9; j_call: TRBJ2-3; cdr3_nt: TGTGCCAGCAGCCTGACAACAGGGGTTAGCACAGATACGCAGTATTTT; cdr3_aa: CASSLTTGVSTDTQYF